Given below is one T cell receptor (beta chain) in context. Antigen unknown. This sample stems from a study of CD8 T cells in ankylosing spondylitis. The CDR3 runs 15 residues. V dropped 1 base and J dropped 3 bases, with 11 bases sitting between them. Germline V gene data show CDR1 as SGHKS and CDR2 as YYEKEE (reference sequence). In making TCR beta libraries, quantitative 5'-RACE with molecular barcodes was used. TCRdb independently ran MiXCR on the 5' RACE reads; one entry per CDR3 protein. The sample has some 840,000 distinct CDR3 sequences; 12% are singletons. Study findings and constraints: In ankylosing spondylitis blood, a motif of roughly eight highly homologous TCR beta variants appeared characteristic. Reportedly, matched ankylosing spondylitis synovial fluid was significantly enriched for disease-linked clones.

The sample was blood, either unsorted or a sorted T cell fraction (not recorded which). The receptor's source is a male donor with ankylosing spondylitis. The chain recombines TRBV5-5 with TRBJ1-5, with D maybe TRBD1 (5 bases). The CDR3 here is CASSLYGHSNQPQHF. In nucleotides, the CDR3 is TGTGCCAGCAGCTTGTACGGACATTCCAATCAGCCCCAGCATTTT.